A selection of T cell receptor beta chains follows, all from one sample in a study of OX40 agonist ivuxolimab in advanced cancers. Clones were sequenced by immunoSEQ multiplex PCR, and TCRdb holds only the in-frame ones, with some missing. The profile shows 77,000 or so clones, approximately 91% of them singletons. Sequencing was performed on CD4+ or CD8+ T cells sorted from blood, taken in a trial of the OX40 agonist ivuxolimab. All receptors derive from an adult with an advanced solid tumor such as melanoma, head and neck, liver or kidney cancer. The CDR3 runs from the conserved cysteine through the conserved F or W. D genes are given only for firm matches. Rows give clone size only sometimes, using once, few, many, or a class for an expanded clone.

clone_size: NA; d_call: NA; j_call: TRBJ2-5; v_call: TRBV9; cdr3_nt: TGTGCCAGCAGCGTAGGCAAGTACCAAGAGACCCAGTACTTC; cdr3_aa: CASSVGKYQETQYF
clone_size: NA; d_call: NA; j_call: TRBJ1-2; v_call: TRBV6-5; cdr3_nt: TGTGCCAGCTACAAGGGGAACTATGGCTACACCTTC; cdr3_aa: CASYKGNYGYTF
clone_size: NA; d_call: NA; j_call: TRBJ1-1; v_call: TRBV5-6; cdr3_nt: TGTGCCAGCAGCTTTACCCCGACAGGGAACACTGAAGCTTTCTTT; cdr3_aa: CASSFTPTGNTEAFF
clone_size: once; d_call: TRBD2; j_call: TRBJ2-3; v_call: TRBV6-1; cdr3_nt: TGTGCCAGCGGGGAGCGGCGGGGGGGCCAGGATACGCAGTATTTT; cdr3_aa: CASGERRGGQDTQYF
clone_size: NA; d_call: TRBD2; j_call: TRBJ2-3; v_call: TRBV6-5; cdr3_nt: TGTGCCAGCAAACGGGCCGGGGGGGCCGATACGCAGTATTTT; cdr3_aa: CASKRAGGADTQYF
clone_size: NA; d_call: NA; j_call: TRBJ2-3; v_call: TRBV9; cdr3_nt: TGTGCCAGCAGCTTCGGGGACACAGATACGCAGTATTTT; cdr3_aa: CASSFGDTDTQYF
clone_size: NA; d_call: NA; j_call: TRBJ1-4; v_call: TRBV28; cdr3_nt: TGTGCCAGCAGACTCGGGGGGTCTAATGAAAAACTGTTTTTT; cdr3_aa: CASRLGGSNEKLFF
clone_size: NA; d_call: NA; j_call: TRBJ2-7; v_call: TRBV7-9; cdr3_nt: TGTGCCAGCAGCTCCCGACACCAGATTTACGAGCAGTACTTC; cdr3_aa: CASSSRHQIYEQYF
clone_size: NA; d_call: TRBD2; j_call: TRBJ2-1; v_call: TRBV10-3; cdr3_nt: TGTGCCATCAGTGAGTCGACGGGACTAAATGAGCAGTTCTTC; cdr3_aa: CAISESTGLNEQFF
clone_size: NA; d_call: NA; j_call: TRBJ1-4; v_call: TRBV18; cdr3_nt: TGTGCCAGCTCACCACCGGGACAAAGAAATGAAAAACTGTTTTTT; cdr3_aa: CASSPPGQRNEKLFF
clone_size: NA; d_call: NA; j_call: TRBJ1-2; v_call: TRBV6-5; cdr3_nt: TGTGCCAGCACCCGAGGCTATCGCTACACCTTC; cdr3_aa: CASTRGYRYTF
clone_size: NA; d_call: NA; j_call: TRBJ1-1; v_call: TRBV7-6; cdr3_nt: TGTGCCAGCAGCTTAGTACGCTACACTGAAGCTTTCTTT; cdr3_aa: CASSLVRYTEAFF
clone_size: NA; d_call: NA; j_call: TRBJ2-6; v_call: TRBV6-5; cdr3_nt: TGTGCCAGCAGAGGAGGGGCCTCTGGGGCCAACGTCCTGACTTTC; cdr3_aa: CASRGGASGANVLTF
clone_size: NA; d_call: TRBD1; j_call: TRBJ1-2; v_call: TRBV6-6; cdr3_nt: TGTGCCAGCAGTTATAGACAGGGAGCTAACTATGGCTACACCTTC; cdr3_aa: CASSYRQGANYGYTF
clone_size: NA; d_call: NA; j_call: TRBJ2-2; v_call: TRBV5-6; cdr3_nt: TGTGCCAGCAGCAAGGACCAGAACACCGGGGAGCTGTTTTTT; cdr3_aa: CASSKDQNTGELFF
clone_size: NA; d_call: NA; j_call: TRBJ2-7; v_call: TRBV5-1; cdr3_nt: TGCGCCAGCAGCCCCCAGGGTATCTACGAGCAGTACTTC; cdr3_aa: CASSPQGIYEQYF
clone_size: NA; d_call: TRBD1; j_call: TRBJ2-7; v_call: TRBV5-1; cdr3_nt: TGCGCCAGCAGCTCCGGTGGGTCCGGACAGGGATCCTACGAGCAGTACTTC; cdr3_aa: CASSSGGSGQGSYEQYF
clone_size: NA; d_call: TRBD1; j_call: TRBJ2-5; v_call: TRBV16; cdr3_nt: TGTGCCAGCAGCGGACAGGGTTTGCAGACCCAGTACTTC; cdr3_aa: CASSGQGLQTQYF
clone_size: NA; d_call: TRBD2; j_call: TRBJ2-1; v_call: TRBV6-4; cdr3_nt: TGTGCCAGCAGTGGCCTGGGAGCGGGGGTAGGTGAGCAGTTCTTC; cdr3_aa: CASSGLGAGVGEQFF
clone_size: NA; d_call: NA; j_call: TRBJ1-1; v_call: TRBV7-9; cdr3_nt: TGTGCCAGCAGCCCCCGAGGGGGAGGAATGAACACTGAAGCTTTCTTT; cdr3_aa: CASSPRGGGMNTEAFF
clone_size: NA; d_call: NA; j_call: TRBJ1-1; v_call: TRBV5-1; cdr3_nt: TGCGCCAGCAGCTCCGGTCCGGGGGGCGGGAGGTACACTGAAGCTTTCTTT; cdr3_aa: CASSSGPGGGRYTEAFF
clone_size: NA; d_call: TRBD1; j_call: TRBJ2-3; v_call: TRBV6-1; cdr3_nt: TGTGCCAGCAGTTCACAGGGGAAACCAGATACGCAGTATTTT; cdr3_aa: CASSSQGKPDTQYF
clone_size: NA; d_call: NA; j_call: TRBJ1-1; v_call: TRBV18; cdr3_nt: TGTGCCAGCTCACCAGGGAGAAGCACTGAAGCTTTCTTT; cdr3_aa: CASSPGRSTEAFF
clone_size: NA; d_call: NA; j_call: TRBJ1-1; v_call: TRBV18; cdr3_nt: TGTGCCAGCTCACCGCAGGGAATGAACACTGAAGCTTTCTTT; cdr3_aa: CASSPQGMNTEAFF
clone_size: NA; d_call: NA; j_call: TRBJ1-5; v_call: TRBV6-1; cdr3_nt: TGTGCCAGCAGTGAGAGGGGGAATCAGCCCCAGCATTTT; cdr3_aa: CASSERGNQPQHF
clone_size: once; d_call: TRBD2; j_call: TRBJ2-7; v_call: TRBV7-9; cdr3_nt: TGTGCCAGCAGCCCTGGACTAGCGGACATCTACGAGCAGTACTTC; cdr3_aa: CASSPGLADIYEQYF
clone_size: NA; d_call: TRBD1; j_call: TRBJ1-3; v_call: TRBV6-1; cdr3_nt: TGTGCCAGCAGGGGACAGGCCACCGAAGGAAACACCATATATTTT; cdr3_aa: CASRGQATEGNTIYF
clone_size: NA; d_call: NA; j_call: TRBJ1-5; v_call: TRBV6-1; cdr3_nt: TGTGCCAGCAGTGAGCGGCAGGGGTTTAGGGAGCCCCAGCATTTT; cdr3_aa: CASSERQGFREPQHF
clone_size: NA; d_call: TRBD2; j_call: TRBJ2-2; v_call: TRBV11-2; cdr3_nt: TGTGCCAGCAGCCAGAGACTAGCGGCAGCCGCCGGGGAGCTGTTTTTT; cdr3_aa: CASSQRLAAAAGELFF
clone_size: NA; d_call: NA; j_call: TRBJ1-1; v_call: TRBV7-6; cdr3_nt: TGTGCCAGCAGCTTAGAACCCCAGAACACTGAAGCTTTCTTT; cdr3_aa: CASSLEPQNTEAFF
clone_size: NA; d_call: NA; j_call: TRBJ2-2; v_call: TRBV9; cdr3_nt: TGTGCCAGCAGCAACACCGGGGAGCTGTTTTTT; cdr3_aa: CASSNTGELFF
clone_size: NA; d_call: NA; j_call: TRBJ2-4; v_call: TRBV14; cdr3_nt: TGTGCCAGCAGCCCTACGACGAACATTCAGTACTTC; cdr3_aa: CASSPTTNIQYF
clone_size: NA; d_call: TRBD1; j_call: TRBJ1-3; v_call: TRBV9; cdr3_nt: TGTGCCAGCAGCGTAGGAGAGACAGGGGGTGGAAACACCATATATTTT; cdr3_aa: CASSVGETGGGNTIYF
clone_size: NA; d_call: TRBD1; j_call: TRBJ1-2; v_call: TRBV5-1; cdr3_nt: TGCGCCAGCAGCTCGGCGGGGTCCCAGGGGGACTATGGCTACACCTTC; cdr3_aa: CASSSAGSQGDYGYTF